This TCR beta chain was observed in a study of T cell responses to AZD1222 COVID-19 vaccine. Trimming removed 6 bases at V and 1 base at J, with 8 bases between. The CDR3 contains 13 residues. Produced via immunoSEQ multiplex PCR; TCRdb's table is partial and in-frame only. Of some 200,000 clones listed, around 90% are singletons. Study-wide points: There were vaccine-associated CD4 TCRs across spike, dominant at 160-218 and 743-854.

This clone has a handful of counts. Its antigen is undetermined. The V call is TRBV12-3 or TRBV12-4, the J call TRBJ2-3, with D perhaps TRBD1 (6 bases). Sequenced material: peripheral blood, taken on day 0 of AZD1222 vaccination. The source of this sequence is an adult in good health. As DNA, the CDR3 is TGTGCCAGCAGGTGGACAGGCACAGATACGCAGTATTTT. Protein: CASRWTGTDTQYF.